One and the same sample provided the 27 T cell receptor beta chains below, sequenced in a study of blood T cell repertoires in COVID-19 (dated by TCRdb to the early 2020s). Libraries were constructed by the immunoSEQ multiplex PCR assay. The table comes from immuneACCESS by way of TCRdb, which keeps in-frame sequences with V and J called. Part of the clones is missing from these tables; in studies checked, under half for an unresolved V gene and the rest for unknown reasons. This sample has some 260,000 clones in its table, and around 88% of those were observed once. Around 1.5% of the sample comes from the top ten. The sequenced material came from peripheral blood. The receptors stem from an elderly man with acute or convalescent COVID-19.

The chain links TRBV28 to TRBJ2-7; 10 nucleotides align to TRBD2. V lost 3 bases to trimming and J lost 0 bases; unmatched junction nucleotides: 8. The CDR3 is made up of 17 amino acids. CDR1 and CDR2 from the germline V gene are MDHEN and SYDVKM. This CDR3 is CASSFELAGASSYEQYF. The CDR3 DNA sequence: TGTGCCAGCAGTTTCGAGCTAGCGGGGGCGAGCTCCTACGAGCAGTACTTC.

The genes are TRBV19 and TRBJ1-5; 11 positions match TRBD1. This CDR3 is built from 17 residues. V was clipped by 5 bases and J by 0 bases; unmatched bases: 6. Per germline, CDR1 LNHDA and CDR2 SQIVND (reference sequence). The DNA of the CDR3 is TGTGCCAGTAGTCCAAGGACAGGGGGCTTTAGCAATCAGCCCCAGCATTTT. It translates to CASSPRTGGFSNQPQHF. Full variable domain (outside the CDR3, taken from reference TRBV19 and TRBJ1-5): DGGITQSPKYLFRKEGQNVTLSCEQNLNHDAMYWYRQDPGQGLRLIYYSQIVNDFQKGDIAEGYSVSREKKESFPLTVTSAQKNPTAFYLCASSPRTGGFSNQPQHFGDGTRLSIL.

The CDR3 nucleotides read TGTGCCAGCAGCTCGGGACAGAGGAGCTCCTACAATGAGCAGTTCTTC. Its protein is CASSSGQRSSYNEQFF. The chain uses TRBV5-8 and TRBJ2-1; the match to TRBD1 covers 7 bases. The CDR3 contains 16 residues. In germline, CDR1 is SGHTS, CDR2 YDEGEE. The J segment lost 0 bases and the V segment lost 3 bases, leaving 6 bases of the junction unmatched.

As DNA, the CDR3 is TGTGCCAGCAGCTTAAGGGCGGGAGGCGGCGGAGAGACCCAGTACTTC. Its protein is CASSLRAGGGGETQYF. The J gene is TRBJ2-5, the V gene TRBV11-2; TRBD2 matches 8 bases. Germline V CDR1 and CDR2: SGHAT, FQNNGV. Trimming at V came to 2 bases and at J to 4 bases, leaving 9 bases not matched to a gene. CDR3 length: 16 amino acids.

CDR3 coding DNA: TGTGCCAGCAGCTTAGGCAGCGGGGGGTTCAATGAGCAGTTCTTC. Translated, it gives CASSLGSGGFNEQFF. The V and J genes are TRBV7-3 and TRBJ2-1, with 9 nucleotides matching TRBD2. This CDR3 has 15 amino acids. J gave up 6 bases and V 2 bases, and 5 bases lay outside the gene matches. Germline loops: CDR1 SGHTA, CDR2 FQGTGA.

The chain links TRBV7-8 to TRBJ2-2, with D unclear. The CDR3 loop spans 16 amino acids. Germline lookup yields CDR1 SGHVS and CDR2 FQNEAQ. Deletions cut 0 bases from V and 0 bases from J, with 8 bases between. The CDR3 bases are TGTGCCAGCAGCTTAGCAGCCGACACGAACACCGGGGAGCTGTTTTTT. Translated: CASSLAADTNTGELFF.

The chain joins TRBV10-3 to TRBJ2-7; D perhaps matches TRBD2 (5 bases). The germline CDR1 and CDR2 sequences are ENHRY and SYGVKD. Trimming stripped 6 bases from V and 3 bases from J, with 6 bases between. There are 11 residues in the CDR3. CDR3 in amino acids: CAIRGSYEQYF. As DNA, the CDR3 is TGTGCCATCAGAGGGAGCTACGAGCAGTACTTC.

The chain employs TRBV5-1 and TRBJ2-1; unclear D gene. Germline CDR1 SGHRS, CDR2 YFSETQ. Deletions cut 4 bases from V and 0 bases from J, with 20 bases between. CDR3 length: 18 residues. CDR3 bases: TGCGCCAGCAGCCCCAGAGGTGGGTTCTCCGGCTCCTACAATGAGCAGTTCTTC. This translates into CASSPRGGFSGSYNEQFF.

This chain joins TRBV18 and TRBJ1-4; 7 nucleotides align to TRBD1. Unmatched junction bases numbered 12, after V lost 3 bases and J lost 14 bases. This CDR3 comprises 14 residues. Germline-derived CDR1 and CDR2 are KGHSH and LQKENI. CDR3 sequence reads: CASSPSRDSVRLFF. The CDR3 DNA reads TGTGCCAGCTCACCGTCCCGGGACAGCGTTCGGCTGTTTTTT.

The chain joins TRBV11-1 to TRBJ1-1; TRBD1 matches at 9 bases. V shed 10 bases, J shed 1 base, and the junction held 7 bases outside the gene matches. Germline V gene lookup returns CDR1 SGHAT and CDR2 FQDESV (reference sequence). The CDR3 is made up of 14 amino acids. The CDR3 bases are TGTGCCACCGCTCCGGACAGGGGGAACACTGAAGCTTTCTTT. Translating gives CATAPDRGNTEAFF.

This chain links TRBV27 with TRBJ2-7; D might be TRBD2 (5 bases). V lost 5 bases and J 0 bases, leaving 11 bases between the germline ends. In germline, CDR1 is MNHEY, CDR2 SMNVEV (reference sequence). This CDR3 is 14 amino acids long. Here the CDR3 reads CASSQTRGSYEQYF. The CDR3 DNA is TGTGCCAGCAGTCAAACTAGAGGCTCCTACGAGCAGTACTTC.

V and J are TRBV12-3 or TRBV12-4 and TRBJ2-7; D remains ambiguous. The CDR3 covers 12 residues. V lost 8 bases to trimming and J lost 2 bases, with 10 bases between them. CDR3 DNA: TGTGCCAGCTCGAGGATCGCCTACGAGCAGTACTTC. The encoded protein is CASSRIAYEQYF.

The gene calls are TRBV4-1 and TRBJ2-7; 8 bases map to TRBD2. With 0 bases clipped from V and 5 bases from J, the junction kept 12 bases outside the gene matches. The CDR3 runs to 17 residues. Per germline, CDR1 MGHRA and CDR2 YSYEKL. The CDR3 region is CASSQDMVGNSGNEQYF. CDR3 in DNA: TGCGCCAGCAGCCAAGACATGGTTGGTAATAGCGGGAACGAGCAGTACTTC.

The genes are TRBV9 and TRBJ2-5, with 8 bases matching TRBD1. The CDR3 contains 16 residues. The germline CDR1 and CDR2 sequences are SGDLS and YYNGEE. Losses at the gene ends were 4 bases for V and 2 bases for J; bases not matched to a gene: 10. This CDR3 reads CASSPRSGGRQETQYF. The CDR3 DNA follows: TGTGCCAGCAGCCCTCGTTCAGGGGGCCGGCAAGAGACCCAGTACTTC. Together with reference TRBV9 and TRBJ2-5, the CDR3 gives the full variable domain: DSGVTQTPKHLITATGQRVTLRCSPRSGDLSVYWYQQSLDQGLQFLIQYYNGEERAKGNILERFSAQQFPDLHSELNLSSLELGDSALYFCASSPRSGGRQETQYFGPGTRLLVL.

The chain links TRBV19 to TRBJ2-7; 10 bases are shared with TRBD1. In germline, CDR1 is LNHDA, CDR2 SQIVND (reference sequence). V lost 5 bases, J lost 2 bases, and 3 bases stayed unmatched. This CDR3 has 14 residues. The CDR3 DNA follows: TGTGCCAGTAGTGGACAGGGGGGGACCTACGAGCAGTACTTC. Amino acids: CASSGQGGTYEQYF.

This rearrangement joins TRBV29-1 to TRBJ1-5, with D possibly matching TRBD1 (5 bases). The CDR3 is made up of 13 amino acids. Germline V CDR1 and CDR2: SQVTM, ANQGSEA. The V end was cut by 4 bases, the J end by 1 base, with 8 bases between. CDR3 in DNA: TGCAGCGTTGGGACACTGAGCAATCAGCCCCAGCATTTT. This translates into CSVGTLSNQPQHF.

V and J are TRBV9 and TRBJ2-1; a possible D gene is TRBD2 (6 bases). V was clipped by 3 bases and J by 4 bases, with 17 bases between them. The germline CDR1 and CDR2 sequences are SGDLS and YYNGEE. The CDR3 extends over 16 amino acids. Written as DNA, the CDR3 is TGTGCCAGCAGCGCCGGACTAAACCGGGGGTACAATGAGCAGTTCTTC. It specifies CASSAGLNRGYNEQFF.

The V call is TRBV5-6, the J call TRBJ1-3, with 7 bases fitting TRBD1. V gave up 1 base and J gave up 1 base; unmatched junction bases: 8. The CDR3 covers 17 residues. Germline assignment: CDR1 SGHDT and CDR2 YYEEEE. The CDR3 protein is CASSLSGRGVSGNTIYF. DNA for the CDR3: TGTGCCAGCAGCTTGTCTGGCAGGGGGGTGTCTGGAAACACCATATATTTT.

The chain couples TRBV7-9 to TRBJ2-5, with D possibly TRBD2 on 5 matching bases. V was clipped by 5 bases and J by 5 bases, with 15 bases between them. Germline-derived CDR1 and CDR2 are SEHNR and FQNEAQ (reference sequence). The CDR3 length is 14 residues. The CDR3 here is CASSNRTQKETQYF. In DNA form, the CDR3 reads TGTGCCAGCAGCAATAGGACTCAGAAGGAGACCCAGTACTTC.

The chain employs TRBV9 and TRBJ2-3; weak D call: TRBD1 (5 bases). CDR3 size: 16 residues. V was trimmed by 0 bases and J by 0 bases, leaving 11 bases between them. CDR1 is SGDLS, CDR2 YYNGEE, per germline. The CDR3 sequence is CASSVVVRQSTDTQYF. In DNA, the CDR3 is TGTGCCAGCAGCGTAGTAGTCAGACAGAGCACAGATACGCAGTATTTT.

This rearrangement joins TRBV27 to TRBJ2-5; 8 positions agree with TRBD2. Losses at the gene ends were 2 bases for V and 5 bases for J; bases not matched to a gene: 13. The CDR3 runs to 17 residues. From germline, CDR1 is MNHEY and CDR2 SMNVEV (reference sequence). The CDR3: CASSLAPPGLAGETQYF. The CDR3 nucleotides read TGTGCCAGCAGTTTAGCCCCCCCCGGACTAGCCGGGGAGACCCAGTACTTC.

The chain recombines TRBV28 with TRBJ2-3; 7 nucleotides line up with TRBD2. Germline CDR1 and CDR2: MDHEN and SYDVKM. With V trimmed by 6 bases and J by 0 bases, 6 bases remained unmatched. The CDR3 extends over 15 amino acids. CDR3 in DNA: TGTGCCAGCAGCCCTAGCGGTAGGAGCACAGATACGCAGTATTTT. As protein: CASSPSGRSTDTQYF.

The chain carries TRBV4-2 and TRBJ2-7; 7 nucleotides line up with TRBD1. Germline CDR1 LGHNA, CDR2 YNFKEQ. V shed 4 bases and J 4 bases; nucleotides not matched to a gene: 7. The CDR3 is made up of 14 amino acids. CDR3 region: CASSPRTGPYEQYF. CDR3 bases: TGTGCCAGCAGCCCACGGACAGGACCATACGAGCAGTACTTC.

The CDR3 sequence is CASSLRGQANEKLFF. Here the CDR3 DNA reads TGCGCCAGCAGCTTGAGGGGGCAGGCTAATGAAAAACTGTTTTTT. The rearrangement uses TRBV5-1 and TRBJ1-4; 7 bases align to TRBD1. Germline V CDR1 and CDR2: SGHRS, YFSETQ. The CDR3 sequence is 15 residues long. The junction had 3 bases not matched to a gene; V was cut back by 1 base and J by 3 bases.

V and J are TRBV11-1 and TRBJ1-4; D call uncertain. There are 13 residues in the CDR3. The ends were cut back, 4 bases at V and 5 bases at J, with 8 bases in the middle. Germline V CDR1 and CDR2: SGHAT, FQDESV (reference sequence). In DNA form, the CDR3 reads TGTGCCAGCAGCTCTCGCAGGAATGAAAAACTGTTTTTT. It is translated as CASSSRRNEKLFF.

This chain uses TRBV7-2 with TRBJ1-1, with a weak D call TRBD1 (5 bases). Germline lookup yields CDR1 SGHTA and CDR2 FQGNSA. Between the trimmed V and J ends, which lost 8 bases and 0 bases, there was a span of 13 bases. This CDR3 region has 14 residues. In DNA form, the CDR3 reads TGTGCCAGCCCCCGCGGGACGGTGAACACTGAAGCTTTCTTT. Translating gives CASPRGTVNTEAFF.

This chain connects TRBV12-3 or TRBV12-4 to TRBJ1-5; D unclear. The germline V and J ends were trimmed by 3 bases and 2 bases, with 5 bases remaining between them. This CDR3 is 13 amino acids long. CDR3: CASSFLGNQPQHF. CDR3 DNA sequence: TGTGCCAGCAGTTTTCTCGGCAATCAGCCCCAGCATTTT.